Sequencing of this TCR beta chain was carried out in a study of glioma-infiltrating T cells after dendritic cell vaccination. Overall study context: Dendritic cells derived from monocytes and pulsed with autologous tumor lysate formed the vaccine.

Trimming took 4 bases from V and 5 from J, leaving 11 bases between them. In germline, CDR1 is SQVTM, CDR2 ANQGSEA. The CDR3 spans 12 residues. Measured with immunoSEQ multiplex PCR; TCRdb has only the in-frame clones, and not every one. The sample consists of about 92,000 clones, more than 75% of them appearing once. The clonotype comes from a human donor with glioblastoma. The genes are TRBV29-1 and TRBJ1-2; D gene uncertain. This material consisted of blood, taken before dendritic cell vaccination. CDR3 DNA: TGCAGCGTTGGGAAGGCGGTATATGGCTACACCTTC. Translation: CSVGKAVYGYTF.